The 10 T cell receptor beta chains listed next were all sequenced from one sample in a study of T cells in localized non-small cell lung cancer. Libraries were prepared by immunoSEQ multiplex PCR; TCRdb keeps only in-frame clonotypes and omits some of them. The repertoire consists of 25,000 to 35,000 clones, with 88% occurring once and the leading ten covering about an eighth. Sample: peripheral blood, taken before any cancer treatment. The receptor source for this set is a female donor older than 55 with stage III squamous cell lung carcinoma.

J is TRBJ2-1 and V is TRBV7-3; D is undetermined. The CDR3 is 13 amino acids. CDR1 and CDR2 (germline): SGHTA, FQGTGA. V was pared by 5 bases and J by 2 bases, with 7 bases between. The CDR3 DNA reads TGTGCCAGCAGCCCCAACGCCTACAATGAGCAGTTCTTC. Translation: CASSPNAYNEQFF.

This clone was recorded once. The rearrangement joins TRBV28 to TRBJ1-2; D remains unclear. Between the trimmed V and J ends, which lost 8 bases and 8 bases, there was a span of 27 bases. The CDR3 consists of 16 residues. Germline V lookup: CDR1 MDHEN, CDR2 SYDVKM. CDR3 amino acids: CASWEWAGSTYGGYTF. As DNA, the CDR3 is TGTGCCAGCTGGGAGTGGGCCGGAAGTACCTATGGCGGCTACACCTTC.

The genes are TRBV7-2 and TRBJ1-2, with D unclear. CDR3 length equals 14 residues. V lost 0 bases, J lost 3 bases, and 8 bases lay in between. From germline, CDR1 is SGHTA and CDR2 FQGNSA. The CDR3, as DNA: TGTGCCAGCAGCTTAGCGCGGGCGGACTATGGCTACACCTTC. It yields the protein CASSLARADYGYTF.

This rearrangement joins TRBV18 to TRBJ2-7; possible D gene TRBD2, 6 bases. This CDR3 is built from 13 residues. V lost 6 bases and J 6 bases, leaving 15 bases between the germline ends. Germline loops: CDR1 KGHSH, CDR2 LQKENI. The DNA of the CDR3 is TGTGCCAGCTCGCCCCGAGAGGGAGGCGAGCAGTACTTC. Translated, it gives CASSPREGGEQYF.

DNA for the CDR3: TGTGCCAGCATGAGGGGTACAGATACGCAGTATTTT. This encodes CASMRGTDTQYF. J is TRBJ2-3 and V is TRBV6-6; D could derive from TRBD1 or TRBD2 (5 bases each). V was cut by 7 bases and J by 3 bases, with 8 bases left in between. From germline, CDR1 is MNHNY and CDR2 SVGAGI (reference sequence). The CDR3 has 12 residues.

The rearrangement uses TRBV6-6 and TRBJ2-7; 8 nucleotides agree with TRBD1. Germline V gene lookup returns CDR1 MNHNY and CDR2 SVGAGI (reference sequence). The length of the CDR3 is 13 residues. V was clipped by 6 bases and J by 2 bases; unmatched bases: 3. The CDR3 protein is CASSRGQAYEQYF. For the CDR3, the DNA is TGTGCCAGCAGCCGGGGACAGGCCTACGAGCAGTACTTC.

V is TRBV6-5 and J is TRBJ2-1, with TRBD1 matching 7 bases. V was pared by 0 bases and J by 8 bases, with 10 bases of the junction left unmatched. Germline assignment: CDR1 MNHEY and CDR2 SVGAGI. The CDR3 extends over 16 amino acids. The CDR3 sequence: CASSYSIAGTDDEQFF. CDR3 DNA sequence: TGTGCCAGCAGTTACTCGATCGCAGGGACAGACGATGAGCAGTTCTTC.

V and J are TRBV20-1 and TRBJ2-1; D possibly corresponds to TRBD2 (6 bases). The CDR3 extends over 11 amino acids. The V gene's germline CDR1 is DFQATT and CDR2 SNEGSKA (reference sequence). The V end lost 6 bases, the J end lost 7 bases, and 10 bases lay between the germline ends. CDR3 nucleotides: TGCAGTGCCTATAGCGGAAATGAGCAGTTCTTC. Residues: CSAYSGNEQFF.

The V and J genes are TRBV7-2 and TRBJ1-2; D gene ambiguous. The CDR3 sequence is 13 residues long. The V gene's germline CDR1 is SGHTA and CDR2 FQGNSA. V shed 5 bases and J shed 2 bases, with 9 bases lying between them. The CDR3 region is CASSPRRNYGYTF. CDR3 DNA sequence: TGTGCCAGCAGCCCACGACGGAACTATGGCTACACCTTC. Combining the CDR3 with reference TRBV7-2 and TRBJ1-2 gives the whole variable domain GAGVSQSPSNKVTEKGKDVELRCDPISGHTALYWYRQSLGQGLEFLIYFQGNSAPDKSGLPSDRFSAERTGGSVSTLTIQRTQQEDSAVYLCASSPRRNYGYTFGSGTRLTVV.

V gene TRBV5-1 combines with J gene TRBJ1-6; 7 nucleotides agree with TRBD1. Germline-derived CDR1 and CDR2 are SGHRS and YFSETQ. Trimming took 4 bases from V and 0 from J; bases not matched to a gene: 4. The CDR3 totals 16 residues. The CDR3 bases are TGCGCCAGCAGCCCAGGGGGGAGCTCCTATAATTCACCCCTCCACTTT. Protein sequence: CASSPGGSSYNSPLHF.